The sequence of this T cell receptor beta chain was determined in a study of blood T cells in healthy people across ages. This clonotype has a handful of counts. Its antigen is as yet unknown. Whenever a sample was processed, at least 7 million PBMCs were isolated. Extraction yielded at least 6 micrograms of total RNA per sample. Trimming removed 0 bases at V and 7 bases at J, with 11 bases between. Germline V gene lookup returns CDR1 SGHRS and CDR2 YFSETQ. The CDR3 contains 14 residues. General study findings and limits: Higher diversity and more naive CD4+ cells were features of long-lived donors, compared to aged donors.

Sample-barcoded 5' priming and a J-beta primer mix drove a second PCR of roughly 7 to 11 cycles. TCRdb called the 5' RACE reads again in MiXCR, with one record for every CDR3 protein. The data contain approximately 800,000 distinct CDR3 sequences, roughly 56% of them singletons. The chain has TRBV5-1 and TRBJ2-1, with unresolved D. Sequenced sample: blood. The TCR was taken from a middle-aged man in good health. In DNA form, the CDR3 reads TGCGCCAGCAGCTTGGAGTTCCCTGGGAATGAGCAGTTCTTC. Protein: CASSLEFPGNEQFF.